This T cell receptor (beta chain) was captured by sequencing in a study of CD8 T cells in ankylosing spondylitis. Study outcomes and limitations: Clones linked to disease were reported to show significant enrichment in matched ankylosing spondylitis synovial fluid. CD8+ disease-linked clones were present at relatively low frequencies in blood.

This CDR3 has 23 residues. Only a few counts were recorded for this clonotype. Its antigen is not identified. Generation of TCR beta libraries employed quantitative 5'-RACE incorporating molecular barcodes. TCRdb fed the 5' RACE reads into MiXCR, producing one record per CDR3 protein. Here the sample spans some 340,000 distinct CDR3 sequences, roughly 15% being singletons. This chain connects TRBV21-1 to TRBJ1-6. TRBV21-1 is noted as a pseudogene. Material for sequencing was blood, either unsorted or a sorted T cell fraction (not recorded which). This receptor was taken from a male donor with ankylosing spondylitis or in good health (not recorded which). The CDR3 loop reads CASSKDSVRSDKANSSYNSPLHF. In DNA, the CDR3 is TGTGCCAGCAGCAAAGACAGCGTACGGTCGGATAAGGCGAATAGCTCCTATAATTCACCCCTCCACTTT.